Following are 20 T cell receptor beta chains from one sample sequenced in a study of vaccination and CD4 T cells after COVID-19. Noted treatment: roughly ten-day PBMC culture with coronavirus spike peptide pools or control peptides (ViraFEST assay). Sequencing of cultured CD4+ T cell DNA used the Oncomine TCR Beta short-read assay. TCRdb called the PCR reads again in MiXCR, with one record for every CDR3 protein. The sample has 20,000 to 30,000 distinct CDR3 sequences; approximately 49% are singletons. Antigens of these TCRs are unknown. The sequenced sample consisted of CD4+ T cells from blood, cultured in vitro. These receptors were obtained from a human donor who had recovered from COVID-19.

This chain connects TRBV20-1 to TRBJ2-7; 9 nucleotides line up with TRBD2. CDR3 length: 13 residues. Germline values: CDR1 DFQATT, CDR2 SNEGSKA (reference sequence). Trimming took 2 bases from V and 2 from J; bases not matched to a gene: 1. CDR3 DNA sequence: TGCAGTGCTAGACTAGCGGGGACCTACGAGCAGTACTTC. It specifies CSARLAGTYEQYF.

The genes are TRBV20-1 and TRBJ2-7, with TRBD2 matching 10 bases. V trimming: 0 bases; J trimming: 6 bases; junction bases outside the gene matches: 5. The CDR3 covers 14 residues. Germline assignment: CDR1 DFQATT and CDR2 SNEGSKA (reference sequence). In DNA, the CDR3 is TGCAGTGCTAGAGATATAGCGGGGGGAGGCGAGCAGTACTTC. Encoded protein: CSARDIAGGGEQYF.

The rearrangement links TRBV20-1 to TRBJ2-1; 11 nucleotides match TRBD1. This CDR3 has 16 residues. Germline V lookup: CDR1 DFQATT, CDR2 SNEGSKA (reference sequence). CDR3 in amino acids: CSLSVSRDRGINEQFF. In DNA, the CDR3 is TGCAGCCTCTCAGTCTCCCGGGACAGGGGGATCAATGAGCAGTTCTTC.

The chain uses TRBV27 and TRBJ2-7, with D hard to call. V gave up 7 bases and J gave up 2 bases, with 12 bases separating them. The germline gives CDR1 MNHEY, CDR2 SMNVEV (reference sequence). The CDR3 runs 13 residues. This CDR3 is CASIMIRTYEQYF. The CDR3 DNA reads TGTGCCAGCATCATGATTAGGACCTACGAGCAGTACTTC.

This clonotype was counted a few times. The CDR3 is CASTQWDTQYF. The CDR3 bases are TGTGCCAGCACCCAGTGGGATACGCAGTATTTT. The V and J genes are TRBV6-1 and TRBJ2-3; unclear D gene. Deletions cut 7 bases from V and 6 bases from J, with 8 bases between. Germline CDR1 and CDR2: MNHNS and SASEGT. The CDR3 has 11 residues.

The table lists this clonotype with a few counts. The rearrangement uses TRBV6-5 and TRBJ2-3; 9 nucleotides align to TRBD1. V was pared by 2 bases and J by 2 bases, with 5 bases of the junction left unmatched. The length of the CDR3 is 16 residues. Germline CDR1 and CDR2: MNHEY and SVGAGI. Here the CDR3 DNA reads TGTGCCAGCAGTTACGGACAGGGGAGACTCACAGATACGCAGTATTTT. Translated, it gives CASSYGQGRLTDTQYF.

V usage is TRBV20-1 and J usage is TRBJ2-5; 8 bases agree with TRBD1. The CDR3 runs 15 residues. Unmatched junction bases numbered 10, after V lost 0 bases and J lost 7 bases. Germline V gene data show CDR1 as DFQATT and CDR2 as SNEGSKA (reference sequence). Here the CDR3 DNA reads TGCAGTGCTAGAGATAGCGGAGGGGGGACAGGGACCCAGTACTTC. Encoded protein: CSARDSGGGTGTQYF.

The chain carries TRBV28 and TRBJ1-5, with 7 bases matching TRBD1. Germline V gene sequence: CDR1 MDHEN, CDR2 SYDVKM. Trimming removed 7 bases from V and 1 base from J; junction bases left unmatched: 7. The CDR3 runs 15 residues. CDR3 sequence reads: CASILGGRSNQPQHF. CDR3 coding DNA: TGTGCCAGCATCTTAGGGGGCAGGAGCAATCAGCCCCAGCATTTT.

This clonotype was observed a few times. The J gene is TRBJ2-7, the V gene TRBV6-1, with a tentative D call TRBD1 (6 bases). Per the germline V gene, CDR1 is MNHNS and CDR2 is SASEGT. The CDR3 sequence is 14 residues long. The germline V and J ends were trimmed by 5 bases and 5 bases, with 16 bases remaining between them. The CDR3 DNA reads TGTGCCAGCAGTAAACAGGGTCGTAAGGACGAGCAGTACTTC. It translates to CASSKQGRKDEQYF.

The chain is built from TRBV6-1 and TRBJ2-2; TRBD2 aligns across 12 bases. The trim removed 7 bases at V and 1 base at J, leaving 1 base unmatched. Germline V CDR1 and CDR2: MNHNS, SASEGT. This CDR3 spans 15 amino acids. The CDR3 DNA is TGTGCCAGCAAACTAGCGGGGGGGAACACCGGGGAGCTGTTTTTT. Encoded protein: CASKLAGGNTGELFF.

This clonotype was detected only a few times. V gene TRBV2 combines with J gene TRBJ2-7; D is possibly TRBD1 (6 bases). There are 12 residues in the CDR3. Per germline, CDR1 SNHLY and CDR2 FYNNEI. V dropped 6 bases and J dropped 0 bases, with 6 bases sitting between them. As DNA, the CDR3 is TGTGCCAGCAGGGGGGCCTCCTACGAGCAGTACTTC. It yields the protein CASRGASYEQYF.

This clonotype occurred a few times. The J gene is TRBJ2-7, the V gene TRBV15; 7 bases align to TRBD2. V lost 4 bases, J lost 0 bases, and 3 bases stayed unmatched. CDR3 length: 14 residues. Germline V CDR1 and CDR2: LNHNV, YYDKDF (reference sequence). The CDR3 loop is CATSMRTSSYEQYF. In nucleotides, the CDR3 is TGTGCCACCAGCATGAGGACTAGCTCCTACGAGCAGTACTTC.

The V call is TRBV20-1, the J call TRBJ2-5; 7 positions agree with TRBD2. V lost 0 bases, J lost 5 bases, and 15 bases stayed unmatched. This CDR3 comprises 17 residues. Germline CDR1 is DFQATT and CDR2 is SNEGSKA (reference sequence). CDR3 coding DNA: TGCAGTGCTAGAGATCCTCGGACTAGTACGTTTCGGGAGACCCAGTACTTC. Translating it yields CSARDPRTSTFRETQYF.

The rearrangement joins TRBV24-1 to TRBJ2-2, with TRBD1 identical over 10 bases. After removal of 4 bases from V and 4 bases from J, the junction contained 8 bases not matched to a gene. Germline V gene lookup returns CDR1 KGHDR and CDR2 SFDVKD. This CDR3 comprises 17 residues. The CDR3 spells CATSDSPGQGLTGELFF. Here the CDR3 DNA reads TGTGCCACCAGTGACTCACCGGGACAGGGGCTCACCGGGGAGCTGTTTTTT.

The chain employs TRBV7-9 and TRBJ1-2; tentative D call: TRBD1 (6 bases). The CDR3 spans 16 residues. V was shortened by 4 bases and J by 2 bases, with 17 bases between the two germline ends. Germline values: CDR1 SEHNR, CDR2 FQNEAQ (reference sequence). The CDR3 loop reads CASSSTGMQGNYGYTF. The CDR3 DNA reads TGTGCCAGCAGCTCCACAGGGATGCAAGGGAACTATGGCTACACCTTC.

Here the CDR3 reads CASKLFYSNQPQHF. CDR3 bases: TGTGCCAGCAAACTCTTTTATAGCAATCAGCCCCAGCATTTT. The chain links TRBV28 to TRBJ1-5, with unresolved D. The V and J ends lost 7 bases and 0 bases respectively, with 10 bases between them. CDR1 and CDR2 (germline): MDHEN, SYDVKM. The CDR3 runs to 14 residues.

The chain combines TRBV20-1 with TRBJ2-7, with TRBD1 matching over 7 bases. Trimming cost V 3 bases and J 2 bases; bases outside gene matches: 4. Germline V gene data show CDR1 as DFQATT and CDR2 as SNEGSKA (reference sequence). The CDR3 totals 13 residues. CDR3 nucleotides: TGCAGTGCTAGCGGGGACAGAGCCTACGAGCAGTACTTC. Translated: CSASGDRAYEQYF.

This clonotype was counted between two and nine times. The rearrangement joins TRBV30 to TRBJ2-2; maybe TRBD1 (5 bases). CDR1 is GTSNPN and CDR2 is SVGIG in the germline V gene (reference sequence). V shed 3 bases and J shed 2 bases, with 10 bases lying between them. CDR3 length equals 14 residues. The CDR3, as DNA: TGTGCCTGGAGGTCTCAGGGAAACACCGGGGAGCTGTTTTTT. It encodes CAWRSQGNTGELFF.

Only a few counts were recorded for this clonotype. The V and J genes are TRBV10-3 and TRBJ1-1; D perhaps matches TRBD1 (5 bases). CDR1 and CDR2 (germline): ENHRY, SYGVKD. V was cut by 7 bases and J by 0 bases, with 15 bases left in between. This CDR3 is built from 15 residues. The CDR3 region is CAITSGQAVNTEAFF. The CDR3, as DNA: TGTGCCATCACCTCTGGACAAGCCGTGAACACTGAAGCTTTCTTT.

DNA for the CDR3: TGCGCCAGCAGCGCCGGGACAGCAAACACCGGGGAGCTGTTTTTT. Its translation: CASSAGTANTGELFF. The chain combines TRBV5-1 with TRBJ2-2, with 7 bases lining up with TRBD1. The CDR3 has 15 amino acids. The germline CDR1 and CDR2 sequences are SGHRS and YFSETQ. The V segment lost 4 bases and the J segment 2 bases; nucleotides outside the gene matches: 5.